The rows below give T cell receptor beta chains drawn from one sample of a study of CD8+ T cells in alopecia areata. Generated by immunoSEQ multiplex PCR, the TCRdb table keeps only in-frame clones and is missing some. The table records about 180,000 clones, approximately 50% of them present only once. Specimen: CD8+ T cells sorted from blood, collected around week 52, from a patient treated with tofacitinib. These TCRs come from a human donor with alopecia areata. The conserved cysteine and the conserved F or W are not part of the CDR3 here.

V	J	CDR3
TRBV5-6	TRBJ2-2	ASSLGRGTDRNTGELF
TRBV27	TRBJ2-1	ASSPPTPNEQF
TRBV11-2	TRBJ1-6	ASSPTGVYNSPLH
TRBV7-3	TRBJ2-1	ASSPYPKTSGGAGEQF
TRBV27	TRBJ2-7	ASSPTPTYEQY
TRBV27	TRBJ2-7	ASSPPGTPPYEQY
TRBV7-6	TRBJ1-5	ASSRRTGNGNQPQH
TRBV11-3	TRBJ1-1	ASSFGTGHEAF
TRBV5-1	TRBJ2-7	ASSWGQGIEQY
TRBV6-1	TRBJ2-7	ASSIGQGYEQY
TRBV7-6	TRBJ1-1	ASSLGPDTEAF
TRBV7-9	TRBJ2-3	ASSFGGTITDTQY
TRBV30	TRBJ2-7	AWSVFGGDYEQY
TRBV11-2	TRBJ1-5	ASSLVRDQPQH
TRBV14	TRBJ1-2	ASSQDYGGPADGYT
TRBV27	TRBJ2-1	ASSLWGNEQF
TRBV5-1	TRBJ1-5	ASSLGENQPQH
TRBV7-9	TRBJ1-2	ASSPRDNYVDGYT
TRBV7-9	TRBJ1-2	ASSLPGWYGYT
TRBV10-3	TRBJ2-5	AISEALRGEETQY
TRBV6-5	TRBJ2-1	ASSYSGTNYNEQF
TRBV7-7	TRBJ2-7	ASSPLTVFYEQY
TRBV4-1	TRBJ2-7	ASSQGQGQEEQY
TRBV14	TRBJ1-6	ASSQEGSPLH
TRBV4-3	TRBJ2-5	ASSQEPVEAAETQY
TRBV4-1	TRBJ1-5	ASSYRQPDWPQH
TRBV9	TRBJ2-1	ASSSPPYNEQF
TRBV9	TRBJ2-4	ASSPLGVPQGAKNIQY
TRBV9	TRBJ2-3	ASSVGSPDTQY
TRBV14	TRBJ2-3	ASSQDWGPGDTQY
TRBV30	TRBJ2-2	AWSPGNTGELF
TRBV7-8	TRBJ2-7	ASSRTDGYEQY
TRBV7-9	TRBJ1-2	ASSSLGQGNGYT
TRBV5-1	TRBJ2-7	ASSWGAVSGEQY
TRBV5-1	TRBJ2-1	ASSSTWTGGGHLGSYNEQF
TRBV6-1	TRBJ1-2	ASSEPPPLGYGYT
TRBV5-1	TRBJ1-1	ASSLVDRESTEAF
TRBV6-5	TRBJ2-1	ATFDRSYNEQF
TRBV6-5	TRBJ2-3	ASSGDFGYPDTQY
TRBV19	TRBJ2-5	ATADGLAQETQY
TRBV5-1	TRBJ1-1	ASSIRHRGSTEAF
TRBV6-5	TRBJ2-2	ASSLAVGGTGELF
TRBV27	TRBJ1-1	ASNPLGGIGTEAF
TRBV13	TRBJ1-1	ASSLPGEGTEAF
TRBV5-1	TRBJ2-7	ASSWTADYEQY
TRBV6-1	TRBJ2-5	ASSYSSWETQY